This T cell receptor beta chain originates from a study of cytomegalovirus exposure and HLA in healthy donors. Overall study results and limits: The study reported that TCR beta sequences accurately predicted HLA-A and HLA-B alleles in most subjects.

Everyone who donated was a healthy bone marrow donor. About this clone: Its antigen is currently unknown.

The PCR contained 60 Vbeta and 13 Jbeta primers. Sequencing was performed with immunoSEQ multiplex PCR; in TCRdb, only in-frame clones are kept and a portion is missing. The repertoire includes approximately 130,000 clones, 82% of them detected once, and about 8.1% sits in the top ten. Germline V lookup: CDR1 LNHDA, CDR2 SQIVND (reference sequence). V was pared by 9 bases and J by 7 bases, with 11 bases of the junction left unmatched. CDR3 length: 15 amino acids. The V and J genes are TRBV19 and TRBJ2-1; 11 bases align to TRBD1. The origin of this receptor is a woman aged 45-65 years in good health and CMV-seropositive. The specimen was PBMCs. The CDR3 region is CASKTGQGVKNEQFF. As DNA, the CDR3 is TGTGCCAGCAAAACGGGACAGGGGGTTAAGAATGAGCAGTTCTTC.